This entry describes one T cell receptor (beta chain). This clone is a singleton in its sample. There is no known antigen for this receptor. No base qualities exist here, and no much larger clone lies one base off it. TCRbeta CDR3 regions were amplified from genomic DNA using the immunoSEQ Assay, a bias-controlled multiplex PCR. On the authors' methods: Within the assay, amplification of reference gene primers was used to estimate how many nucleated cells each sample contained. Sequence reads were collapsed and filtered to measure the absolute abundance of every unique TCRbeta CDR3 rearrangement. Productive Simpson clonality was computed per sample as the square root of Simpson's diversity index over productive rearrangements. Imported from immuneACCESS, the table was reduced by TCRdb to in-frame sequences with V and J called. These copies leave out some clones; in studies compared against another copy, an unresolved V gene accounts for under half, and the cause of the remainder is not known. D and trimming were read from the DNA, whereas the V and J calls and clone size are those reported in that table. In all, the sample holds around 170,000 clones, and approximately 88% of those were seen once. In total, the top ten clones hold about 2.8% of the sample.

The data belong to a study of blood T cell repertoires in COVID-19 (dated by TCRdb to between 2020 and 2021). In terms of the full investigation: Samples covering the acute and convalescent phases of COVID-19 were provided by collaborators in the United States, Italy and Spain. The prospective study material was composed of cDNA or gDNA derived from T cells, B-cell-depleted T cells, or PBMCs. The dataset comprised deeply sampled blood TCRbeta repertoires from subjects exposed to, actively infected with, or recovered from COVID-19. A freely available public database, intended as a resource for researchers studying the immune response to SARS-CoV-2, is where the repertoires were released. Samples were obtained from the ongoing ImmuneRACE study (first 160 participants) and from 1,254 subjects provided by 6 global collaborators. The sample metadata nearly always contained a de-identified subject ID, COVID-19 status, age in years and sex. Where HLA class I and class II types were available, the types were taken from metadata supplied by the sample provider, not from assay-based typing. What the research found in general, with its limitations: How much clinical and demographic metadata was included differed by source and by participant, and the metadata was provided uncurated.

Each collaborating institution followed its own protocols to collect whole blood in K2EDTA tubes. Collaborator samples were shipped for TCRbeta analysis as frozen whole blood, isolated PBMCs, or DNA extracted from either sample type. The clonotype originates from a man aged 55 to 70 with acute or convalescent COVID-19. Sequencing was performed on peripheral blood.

The DNA sequence is as follows: TGCAGTGCTAGTATGGTGAGCGGGGGGTTCGATGAGCAGTTCTTC. This gives the protein CSASMVSGGFDEQFF. The chain couples TRBV20-1 to TRBJ2-1, with 9 bases aligning to TRBD2. Taken from the germline V gene (reference sequence), the CDR1 and CDR2 loops are DFQATT and SNEGSKA. Compared with germline, V lacks 3 bases and J lacks 8 bases; bases without a gene match: 11. The CDR3, cysteine through phenylalanine, is 15 amino acids long. The kept DNA is CDR3 alone, 45 bases in frame from the first base.